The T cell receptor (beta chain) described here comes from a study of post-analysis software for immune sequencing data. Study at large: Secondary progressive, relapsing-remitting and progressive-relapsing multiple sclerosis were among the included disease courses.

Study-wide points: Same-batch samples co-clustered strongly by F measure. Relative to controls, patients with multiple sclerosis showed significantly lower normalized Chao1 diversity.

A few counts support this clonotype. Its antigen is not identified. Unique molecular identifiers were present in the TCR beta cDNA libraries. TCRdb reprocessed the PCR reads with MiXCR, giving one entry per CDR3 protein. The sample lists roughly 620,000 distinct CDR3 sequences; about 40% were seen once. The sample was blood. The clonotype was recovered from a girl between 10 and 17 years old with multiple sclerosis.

The CDR3 coding sequence is TGCAGCGCCTGGACCAGGAACACTGAAGCTTTCTTT. This sequence encodes CSAWTRNTEAFF. The rearrangement uses TRBV29-1 and TRBJ1-1; D is ambiguous. Germline CDR1 reads SQVTM; CDR2 reads ANQGSEA. This CDR3 comprises 12 residues. V was shortened by 7 bases and J by 1 base, with 10 bases between the two germline ends.